This passage covers 13 T cell receptor beta chains from one sample sequenced in a study of blood T cell repertoires in COVID-19. The method was immunoSEQ multiplex PCR; TCRdb's version includes in-frame clones alone and lacks a portion of them. Among some 40,000 clones listed, around 94% were seen once. Material for sequencing was peripheral blood. The receptors were sampled from a man in his fifties with COVID-19, enrolled during active disease.

This chain connects TRBV5-1 to TRBJ2-7; D is possibly TRBD2 (5 bases). The CDR3 is 18 residues long. Germline V gives CDR1 SGHRS, CDR2 YFSETQ. V was shortened by 4 bases and J by 1 base, with 24 bases between the two germline ends. This chain's CDR3 is CASSPAGSGLTLSYEQYF. In DNA form, the CDR3 reads TGCGCCAGCAGCCCGGCCGGCTCGGGGTTGACTCTTTCCTACGAGCAGTACTTC.

V usage is TRBV6-5 and J usage is TRBJ2-1; 10 bases match TRBD2. The J segment lost 7 bases and the V segment lost 7 bases, leaving 4 bases of the junction unmatched. The CDR3 is 13 amino acids. The germline V gene encodes CDR1 MNHEY and CDR2 SVGAGI. The CDR3 coding sequence is TGTGCCAGCAAGCGGGAGGGACGGAATGAGCAGTTCTTC. Amino acids: CASKREGRNEQFF.

The chain has TRBV4-3 and TRBJ2-3; possible D gene TRBD1, 7 bases. Trimming left V 3 bases short and J 3 bases short, with 13 bases between. There are 15 residues in the CDR3. Germline V CDR1 and CDR2: LGHNA, YSLEER. CDR3 region: CASSQEGAITDTQYF. For the CDR3, the DNA is TGCGCCAGCAGCCAGGAGGGGGCTATAACAGATACGCAGTATTTT.

The gene calls are TRBV2 and TRBJ1-2, with 9 positions matching TRBD1. CDR3 length: 14 amino acids. V shed 6 bases, J shed 1 base, and the junction held 3 bases outside the gene matches. CDR1 SNHLY and CDR2 FYNNEI come from the germline V gene. Here the CDR3 reads CASRGGQGNYGYTF. The CDR3 DNA sequence: TGTGCCAGCAGAGGGGGACAGGGTAACTATGGCTACACCTTC.

V is TRBV7-2 and J is TRBJ2-7; 11 nucleotides agree with TRBD2. Germline V gene sequence: CDR1 SGHTA, CDR2 FQGNSA. V trimming: 0 bases; J trimming: 5 bases; junction bases outside the gene matches: 3. This CDR3 is built from 15 residues. The CDR3 bases are TGTGCCAGCAGCTTAGCTAGCGGGAGGGCCGACGAGCAGTACTTC. Its translation: CASSLASGRADEQYF.

This clone has a single count. CDR3 DNA: TGTGCTTGGGAGGGGGCGGGCTATGGCTACACCTTC. This sequence encodes CAWEGAGYGYTF. The chain employs TRBV30 and TRBJ1-2; 7 nucleotides align to TRBD1. The CDR3 extends over 12 amino acids. Germline V gives CDR1 GTSNPN, CDR2 SVGIG (reference sequence).

The rearrangement uses TRBV4-2 and TRBJ2-1; the match to TRBD1 covers 9 bases. V lost 4 bases to trimming and J lost 4 bases; unmatched junction nucleotides: 5. Germline assignment: CDR1 LGHNA and CDR2 YNFKEQ. CDR3 length: 15 amino acids. The CDR3 nucleotides read TGTGCCAGCAGCCGGGCGGGACAGGGATACAATGAGCAGTTCTTC. Residues: CASSRAGQGYNEQFF.

The chain links TRBV4-1 to TRBJ2-7, with D unresolved. Germline V gene sequence: CDR1 MGHRA, CDR2 YSYEKL. Trimming pared 1 base from V and 4 bases from J, leaving 17 bases between. The CDR3 runs 16 residues. CDR3 loop: CASSQGPGQNPYEQYF. CDR3 DNA sequence: TGCGCCAGCAGCCAAGGTCCGGGTCAGAACCCATACGAGCAGTACTTC.

This chain uses TRBV28 with TRBJ1-1, with D unresolved. Germline lookup yields CDR1 MDHEN and CDR2 SYDVKM. Trimming cost V 7 bases and J 7 bases, with 19 bases left between them. The CDR3 loop spans 14 amino acids. The CDR3 loop is CASTWQARHFEAFF. The CDR3 bases are TGTGCCAGCACGTGGCAGGCCCGTCACTTTGAAGCTTTCTTT.

This clone has just a few counts. The chain employs TRBV9 and TRBJ2-7, with 14 nucleotides matching TRBD2. The CDR3 is 16 amino acids. CDR1 is SGDLS, CDR2 YYNGEE, per germline. The trim removed 4 bases at V and 5 bases at J, leaving 8 bases unmatched. DNA of the CDR3: TGTGCCAGCAGCCAAGGGACTAGCGGGAGTGGCCACGAGCAGTACTTC. Its protein is CASSQGTSGSGHEQYF.

The CDR3 DNA follows: TGTGCCAGCAGCCCGCCCCAGGGGGGCGAGCAGTACTTC. It codes for CASSPPQGGEQYF. V and J are TRBV7-9 and TRBJ2-7; a possible D gene is TRBD1 (7 bases). The V gene's germline CDR1 is SEHNR and CDR2 FQNEAQ (reference sequence). The CDR3 covers 13 residues. V gave up 5 bases and J gave up 6 bases, with 14 bases separating them.

The V gene is TRBV19, the J gene TRBJ2-7, with 9 bases fitting TRBD1. Germline V gene lookup returns CDR1 LNHDA and CDR2 SQIVND (reference sequence). After removal of 4 bases from V and 2 bases from J, the junction contained 6 bases not matched to a gene. The CDR3 is made up of 15 amino acids. The CDR3 nucleotides read TGTGCCAGTAGTAATCTGGGACAGGGTCCCTACGAGCAGTACTTC. The encoded protein is CASSNLGQGPYEQYF.

V is TRBV7-9 and J is TRBJ2-2; TRBD1 matches at 10 bases. The CDR3 totals 15 residues. The germline V gene encodes CDR1 SEHNR and CDR2 FQNEAQ (reference sequence). V shed 0 bases and J 13 bases; nucleotides not matched to a gene: 8. DNA of the CDR3: TGTGCCAGCAGCTTAGCCAGCGGGACAGGGGTTGCGCTGTTTTTT. Encoded protein: CASSLASGTGVALFF.